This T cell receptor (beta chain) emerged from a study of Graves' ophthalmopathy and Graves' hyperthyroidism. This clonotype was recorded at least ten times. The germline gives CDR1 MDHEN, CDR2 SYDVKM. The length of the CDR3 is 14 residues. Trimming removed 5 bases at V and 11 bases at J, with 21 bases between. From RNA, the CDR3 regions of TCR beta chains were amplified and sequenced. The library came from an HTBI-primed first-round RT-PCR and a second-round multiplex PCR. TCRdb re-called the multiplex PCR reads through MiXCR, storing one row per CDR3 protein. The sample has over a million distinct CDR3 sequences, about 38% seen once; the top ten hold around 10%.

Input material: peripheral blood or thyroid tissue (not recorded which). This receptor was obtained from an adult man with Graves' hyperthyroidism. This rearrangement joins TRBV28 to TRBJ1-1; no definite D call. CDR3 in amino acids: CASSPAPPGSTAFF. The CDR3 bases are TGTGCCAGCAGTCCAGCCCCACCGGGCTCGACGGCTTTCTTT.